This T cell receptor (beta chain) comes out of a study of T cells in Graves' hyperthyroidism and ophthalmopathy. The TCR beta CDR3 regions underwent amplification using RNA transcripts as the source. A set of HTBI primers served as the primers for a first-round RT-PCR of the TCR CDR3. Using its own MiXCR run on the multiplex PCR reads, TCRdb lists one record per CDR3 protein. The data show approximately 700,000 distinct CDR3 sequences, 16% seen once. The sequencing sample was made of blood. The TCR sequence derives from a man between 18 and 35 years old with Graves' hyperthyroidism.

CDR3 sequence (DNA): TGTGCCAGCAGCTTAGGGGACAGGGGGTATCCCTACGAGCAGTACTTC. Its protein product is CASSLGDRGYPYEQYF. The genes are TRBV7-9 and TRBJ2-7; 11 nucleotides line up with TRBD1. Germline values: CDR1 SEHNR, CDR2 FQNEAQ (reference sequence). The CDR3 is made up of 16 amino acids. Germline trimming cut 1 base from V and 2 bases from J; bases unmatched to any gene: 4. The whole variable domain, filled in from reference TRBV7-9 and TRBJ2-7, reads DTGVSQNPRHKITKRGQNVTFRCDPISEHNRLYWYRQTLGQGPEFLTYFQNEAQLEKSRLLSDRFSAERPKGSFSTLEIQRTEQGDSAMYLCASSLGDRGYPYEQYFGPGTRLTVT.